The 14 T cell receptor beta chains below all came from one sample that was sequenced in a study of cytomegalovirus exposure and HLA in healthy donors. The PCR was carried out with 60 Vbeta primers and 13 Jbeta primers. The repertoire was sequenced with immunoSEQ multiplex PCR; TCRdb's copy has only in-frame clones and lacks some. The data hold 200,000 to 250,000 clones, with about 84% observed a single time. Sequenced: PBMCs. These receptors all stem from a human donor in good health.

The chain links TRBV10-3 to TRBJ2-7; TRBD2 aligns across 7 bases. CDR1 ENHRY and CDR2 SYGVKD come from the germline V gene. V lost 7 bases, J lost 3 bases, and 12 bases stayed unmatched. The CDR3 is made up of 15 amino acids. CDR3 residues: CAINNYRDYRYEQYF. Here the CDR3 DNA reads TGTGCCATCAATAACTACCGGGACTACCGCTACGAGCAGTACTTC.

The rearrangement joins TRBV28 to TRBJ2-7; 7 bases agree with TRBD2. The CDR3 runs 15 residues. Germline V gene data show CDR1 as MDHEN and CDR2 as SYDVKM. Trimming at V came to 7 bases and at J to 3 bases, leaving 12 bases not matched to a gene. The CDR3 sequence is CASTAGGTTRYEQYF. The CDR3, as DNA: TGTGCCAGCACCGCTGGCGGGACTACCCGCTACGAGCAGTACTTC. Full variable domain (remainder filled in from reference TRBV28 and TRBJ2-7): DVKVTQSSRYLVKRTGEKVFLECVQDMDHENMFWYRQDPGLGLRLIYFSYDVKMKEKGDIPEGYSVSREKKERFSLILESASTNQTSMYLCASTAGGTTRYEQYFGPGTRLTVT.

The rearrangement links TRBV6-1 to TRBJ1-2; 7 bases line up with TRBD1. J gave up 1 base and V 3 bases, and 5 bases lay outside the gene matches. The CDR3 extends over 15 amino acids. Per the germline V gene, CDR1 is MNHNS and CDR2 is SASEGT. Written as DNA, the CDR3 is TGTGCCAGCAGTGATAGGGACAGAATTAACTATGGCTACACCTTC. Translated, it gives CASSDRDRINYGYTF.

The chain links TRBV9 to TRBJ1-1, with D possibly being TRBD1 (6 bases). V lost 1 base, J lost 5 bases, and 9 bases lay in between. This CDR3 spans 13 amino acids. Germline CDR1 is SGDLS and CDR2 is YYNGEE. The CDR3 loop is CASSVRQGTEAFF. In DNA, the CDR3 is TGTGCCAGCAGCGTACGCCAGGGGACTGAAGCTTTCTTT.

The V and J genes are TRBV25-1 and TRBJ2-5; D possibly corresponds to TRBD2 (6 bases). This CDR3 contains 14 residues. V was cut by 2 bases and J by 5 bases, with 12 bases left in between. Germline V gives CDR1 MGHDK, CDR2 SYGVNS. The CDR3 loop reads CASSEAGMRETQYF. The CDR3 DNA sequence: TGTGCCAGCAGTGAAGCGGGAATGAGGGAGACCCAGTACTTC.

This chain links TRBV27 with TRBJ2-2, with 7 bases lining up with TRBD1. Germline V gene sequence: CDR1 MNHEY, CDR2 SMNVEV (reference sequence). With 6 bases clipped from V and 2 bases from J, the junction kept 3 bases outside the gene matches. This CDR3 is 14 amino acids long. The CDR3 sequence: CASRRDSNTGELFF. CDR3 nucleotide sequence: TGTGCCAGCAGAAGGGACAGCAACACCGGGGAGCTGTTTTTT.

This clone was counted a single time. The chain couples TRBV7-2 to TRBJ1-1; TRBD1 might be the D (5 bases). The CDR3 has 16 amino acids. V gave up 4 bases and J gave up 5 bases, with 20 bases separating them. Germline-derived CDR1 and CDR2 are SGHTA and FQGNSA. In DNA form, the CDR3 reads TGTGCCAGCAGCTCCCAACCCCAGGGTTGGGGAACTGAAGCTTTCTTT. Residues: CASSSQPQGWGTEAFF.

The CDR3 here is CASRLGLAIDEQYF. In DNA form, the CDR3 reads TGTGCCAGCAGGCTCGGACTAGCGATCGACGAGCAGTACTTC. J is TRBJ2-7 and V is TRBV28; 9 bases line up with TRBD2. The CDR3 has 14 amino acids. CDR1 MDHEN and CDR2 SYDVKM come from the germline V gene. V dropped 6 bases and J dropped 5; count of bases not matched to a gene: 8.

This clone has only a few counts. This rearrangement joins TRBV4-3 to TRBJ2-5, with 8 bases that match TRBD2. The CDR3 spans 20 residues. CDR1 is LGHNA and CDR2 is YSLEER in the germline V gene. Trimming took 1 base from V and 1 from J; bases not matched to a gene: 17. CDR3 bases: TGCGCCAGCAGCCAAGGGACGGTGGCGAATCTCGGGGGGGGCCAAGAGACCCAGTACTTC. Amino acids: CASSQGTVANLGGGQETQYF.

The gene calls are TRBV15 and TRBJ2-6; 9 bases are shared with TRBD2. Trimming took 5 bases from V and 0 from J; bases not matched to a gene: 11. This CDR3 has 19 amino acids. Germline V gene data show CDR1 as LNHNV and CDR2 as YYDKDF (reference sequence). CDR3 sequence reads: CATSGHSASGNSGANVLTF. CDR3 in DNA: TGTGCCACCAGCGGGCACTCGGCTAGCGGGAACTCTGGGGCCAACGTCCTGACTTTC. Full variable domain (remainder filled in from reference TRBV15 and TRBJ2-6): DAMVIQNPRYQVTQFGKPVTLSCSQTLNHNVMYWYQQKSSQAPKLLFHYYDKDFNNEADTPDNFQSRRPNTSFCFLDIRSPGLGDTAMYLCATSGHSASGNSGANVLTFGAGSRLTVL.

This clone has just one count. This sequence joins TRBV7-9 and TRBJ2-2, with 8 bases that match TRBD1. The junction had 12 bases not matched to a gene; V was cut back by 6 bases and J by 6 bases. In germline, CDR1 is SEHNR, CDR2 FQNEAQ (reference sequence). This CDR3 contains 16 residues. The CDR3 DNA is TGTGCCAGCAGGGCGCGGACAGGGACGGTTTCCGGGGAGCTGTTTTTT. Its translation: CASRARTGTVSGELFF.

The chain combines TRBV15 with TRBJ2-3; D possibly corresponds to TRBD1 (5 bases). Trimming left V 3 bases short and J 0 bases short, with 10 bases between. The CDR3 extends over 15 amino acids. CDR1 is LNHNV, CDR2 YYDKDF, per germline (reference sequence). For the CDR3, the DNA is TGTGCCACCAGCAGCGACAGCTCTAGCACAGATACGCAGTATTTT. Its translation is CATSSDSSSTDTQYF.

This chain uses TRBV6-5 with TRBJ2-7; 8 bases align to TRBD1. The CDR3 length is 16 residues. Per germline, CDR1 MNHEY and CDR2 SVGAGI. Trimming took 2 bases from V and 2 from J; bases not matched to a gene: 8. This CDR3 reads CASSYRRQGITYEQYF. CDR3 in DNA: TGTGCCAGCAGTTACCGCCGACAGGGGATAACCTACGAGCAGTACTTC.

The CDR3 reads CASSALAGGSANTGELFF. The CDR3 coding sequence is TGTGCCAGCAGTGCTCTAGCGGGAGGGAGCGCGAACACCGGGGAGCTGTTTTTT. This sequence joins TRBV2 and TRBJ2-2; 12 nucleotides align to TRBD2. V lost 4 bases and J lost 0; bases outside the gene matches: 6. CDR1 and CDR2 (germline): SNHLY, FYNNEI. The CDR3 sequence is 18 residues long.